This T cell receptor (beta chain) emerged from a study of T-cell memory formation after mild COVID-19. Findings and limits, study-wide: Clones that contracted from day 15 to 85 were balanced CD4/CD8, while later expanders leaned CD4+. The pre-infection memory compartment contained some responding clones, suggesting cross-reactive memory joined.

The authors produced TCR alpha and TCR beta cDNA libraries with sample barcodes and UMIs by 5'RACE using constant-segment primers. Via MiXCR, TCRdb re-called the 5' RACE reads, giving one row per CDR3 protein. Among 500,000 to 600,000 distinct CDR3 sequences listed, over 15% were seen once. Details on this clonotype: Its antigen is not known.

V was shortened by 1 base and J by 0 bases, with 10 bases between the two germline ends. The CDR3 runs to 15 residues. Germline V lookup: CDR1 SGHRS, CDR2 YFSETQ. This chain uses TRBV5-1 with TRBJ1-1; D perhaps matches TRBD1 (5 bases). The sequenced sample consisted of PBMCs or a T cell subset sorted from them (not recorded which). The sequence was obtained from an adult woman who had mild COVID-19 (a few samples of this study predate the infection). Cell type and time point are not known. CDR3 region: CASSLRVGVNTEAFF. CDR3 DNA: TGCGCCAGCAGCTTGCGAGTAGGGGTGAACACTGAAGCTTTCTTT.